The clone carrying this TCR beta chain was observed a single time. This entry belongs to a study of cytomegalovirus exposure and HLA in healthy donors. V was trimmed by 0 bases and J by 1 base, leaving 10 bases between them. Germline CDR1 reads SGHRS; CDR2 reads YFSETQ. The CDR3 is 15 residues long. The PCR used 60 Vbeta and 13 Jbeta primers. Libraries were prepared by immunoSEQ multiplex PCR; TCRdb keeps only in-frame clonotypes and omits some of them. The sample lists some 200,000 clones; around nine tenths were seen once. This TCR was recovered from a woman aged 18 to 35 in good health and CMV-seronegative. V is TRBV5-1 and J is TRBJ2-5; D is perhaps TRBD2 (6 bases). The sequenced sample was PBMCs. CDR3 protein: CASSLEGLLQETQYF. The CDR3 DNA reads as TGCGCCAGCAGCTTGGAGGGACTGCTCCAAGAGACCCAGTACTTC.